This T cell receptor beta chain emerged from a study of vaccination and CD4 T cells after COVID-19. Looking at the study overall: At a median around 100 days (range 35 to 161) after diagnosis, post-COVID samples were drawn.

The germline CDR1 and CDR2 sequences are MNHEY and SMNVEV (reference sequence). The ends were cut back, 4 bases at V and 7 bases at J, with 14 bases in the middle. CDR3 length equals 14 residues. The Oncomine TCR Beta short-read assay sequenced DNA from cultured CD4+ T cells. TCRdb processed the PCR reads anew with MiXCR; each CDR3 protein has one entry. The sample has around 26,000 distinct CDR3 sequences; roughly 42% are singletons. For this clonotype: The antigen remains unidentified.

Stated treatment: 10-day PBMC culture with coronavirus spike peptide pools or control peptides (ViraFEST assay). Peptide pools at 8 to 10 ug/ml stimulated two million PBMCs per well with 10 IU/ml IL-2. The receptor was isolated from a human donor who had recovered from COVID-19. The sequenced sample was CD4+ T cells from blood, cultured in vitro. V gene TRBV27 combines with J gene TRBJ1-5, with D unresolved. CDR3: CASSSLNMGQPQHF. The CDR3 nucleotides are TGTGCCAGCAGTTCCTTGAATATGGGGCAGCCCCAGCATTTT.